The rows below give T cell receptor beta chains drawn from one sample of a study of blood T cell repertoires in COVID-19. Assay used: immunoSEQ multiplex PCR; TCRdb lists only in-frame clones, some missing. Among 250,000 to 350,000 clones listed, about nine tenths were seen once. Sequencing was carried out using peripheral blood. All receptors come from a woman aged 30 to 39 with COVID-19, enrolled during active disease. Each CDR3 is given with its conserved first and last residue. D genes are given only for firm matches. Size tells how often a clone was seen (once, few, many) or the class of an expanded clone, and some rows leave it out.

clone size,V gene,J gene,D gene,CDR3 DNA,CDR3 protein
NA,TRBV19,TRBJ1-1,NA,TGTGCCAGTATCCCGGACAGCAACACTGAAGCTTTCTTT,CASIPDSNTEAFF
NA,TRBV3-1/TRBV3-2,TRBJ2-1,NA,TGTGCCAGCAGCACCACAGGGTTAGGGCAGTTCTTC,CASSTTGLGQFF
NA,TRBV29-1,TRBJ2-1,TRBD2,TGCAGCTCCCGACTAGCGGGAGAGTCCTACAATGAGCAGTTCTTC,CSSRLAGESYNEQFF
NA,TRBV5-5,TRBJ2-1,NA,TGTGCCAGCAGCTTTGGCGGCTCCTACAATGAGCAGTTCTTC,CASSFGGSYNEQFF
NA,TRBV25-1,TRBJ1-4,NA,TGTGCCAGCAGTGAAGCCAGGGGTCCTACTAATGAAAAACTGTTTTTT,CASSEARGPTNEKLFF
NA,TRBV6-1,TRBJ1-1,TRBD1,TGTGCCAGCAGTGAGGACAGGGCTTTAGCGAAGGCTTTCTTT,CASSEDRALAKAFF
NA,TRBV11-2,TRBJ1-5,NA,TGTGCCAGCAGCTTACGGGTAGACCAGCCCCAGCATTTT,CASSLRVDQPQHF
NA,TRBV18,TRBJ2-1,NA,TGTGCCAGCTCCCGGACAGACAACAATGAGCAGTTCTTC,CASSRTDNNEQFF
NA,TRBV5-1,TRBJ1-2,NA,TGCGCCAGCAGCTTGTGGGCAGAAACAAAGGACTATGGCTACACCTTC,CASSLWAETKDYGYTF
NA,TRBV10-2,TRBJ1-4,NA,TGCGCCAGTAGACACAGTGAAAAACTGTTTTTT,CASRHSEKLFF
NA,TRBV7-3,TRBJ2-7,TRBD2,TGTGCCAGCAGCCGAACCGGGACTAGCGGATCCTACGAGCAGTACTTC,CASSRTGTSGSYEQYF
once,TRBV4-1,TRBJ1-1,TRBD1,TGCGCCAGCAGCCAAGGGGGGACAGGCGTGAACACTGAAGCTTTCTTT,CASSQGGTGVNTEAFF
NA,TRBV11-2,TRBJ2-3,NA,TGTGCCAGCAGCTTAGCGTGGGCTGCAGATACGCAGTATTTT,CASSLAWAADTQYF
NA,TRBV3-1/TRBV3-2,TRBJ1-4,NA,TGTGCCAGCAGCCCCCTATTCAGGGACTCAAAACTGTTTTTT,CASSPLFRDSKLFF
once,TRBV25-1,TRBJ1-2,TRBD1,TGTGCCACCGAAGCCTCACAGGGGATTAGAGGCTACACCTTC,CATEASQGIRGYTF
NA,TRBV3-1/TRBV3-2,TRBJ2-3,TRBD1,TGTGCCAGCAGCCAGGCCGGGACAGGGACCACAGATACGCAGTATTTT,CASSQAGTGTTDTQYF
NA,TRBV19,TRBJ1-5,TRBD1,TGTGCCAGTACCTCGACAGGGTTTTATCAGCCCCAGCATTTT,CASTSTGFYQPQHF
once,TRBV28,TRBJ1-5,TRBD1,TGTGCCAGCAGCCCTCCCGACAGGGGAGGGGGCAATCAGCCCCAGCATTTT,CASSPPDRGGGNQPQHF
NA,TRBV27,TRBJ1-2,NA,TGTGCCAGCAGACAAACAGGGCGAAGGTTGGACGCATATGGCTACACCTTC,CASRQTGRRLDAYGYTF
NA,TRBV4-2,TRBJ2-1,TRBD1,TGTGCCAGCAGCCAAGTGAGGACAGGGAACTCCTACAATGAGCAGTTCTTC,CASSQVRTGNSYNEQFF
few,TRBV5-1,TRBJ1-2,NA,TGCGCCAGCAGCCTCAGGGGATCGAACTATGGCTACACCTTC,CASSLRGSNYGYTF
NA,TRBV19,TRBJ1-5,NA,TGTGCCAGTAGTGGGCAGGTCCCCAATCAGCCCCAGCATTTT,CASSGQVPNQPQHF
NA,TRBV28,TRBJ1-2,NA,TGTGCCAGCAGTTTATACGATGGACAGTCTGGCCCGGCGTATGGCTACACCTTC,CASSLYDGQSGPAYGYTF
NA,TRBV13,TRBJ2-7,TRBD2,TGTGCCAGCAGCTCAGCGGGAGTCCTGTACGAGCAGTACTTC,CASSSAGVLYEQYF
NA,TRBV2,TRBJ1-5,TRBD1,TGTGCCAGCAGTGGGGGGAAGGGGGCGGGATTGACCCAGCATTTT,CASSGGKGAGLTQHF
NA,TRBV5-1,TRBJ1-2,TRBD1,TGCGCCAGCAGCTTAGAGGGGGGACAGAACTATGACTACACCTTC,CASSLEGGQNYDYTF
NA,TRBV7-8,TRBJ2-3,TRBD1,TGTGCCAGCAGCTCTCAGGGGGCTAACACAGATACGCAGTATTTT,CASSSQGANTDTQYF
NA,TRBV5-1,TRBJ2-1,TRBD1,TGCGCCAGCAGCACGCAAGGGACAGGTGATGAGCAGTTCTTC,CASSTQGTGDEQFF
once,TRBV11-1,TRBJ2-3,TRBD2,TGTGCCAGCAGCTTAGGGAAGCGGGAGGCCCCAGATACGCAGTATTTT,CASSLGKREAPDTQYF
once,TRBV7-2,TRBJ1-2,TRBD1,TGTGCCAGCAGCGCAAGAGGTGGGACAGACTATGGCTACACCTTC,CASSARGGTDYGYTF
NA,TRBV5-1,TRBJ2-7,TRBD2,TGCGCCAGCAGCTTGGACGGACTAGCAAGCTCCTACGAGCAGTACTTC,CASSLDGLASSYEQYF
NA,TRBV5-6,TRBJ2-7,TRBD2,TGTGCCAGCAGCTTGAGGGCGGGAGGGCCTTACGAGCAGTACTTC,CASSLRAGGPYEQYF